This T cell receptor (beta chain) was identified during a study of metastatic and nonmetastatic thyroid tumors. Background on the study: From malignant and benign thyroid patients, repertoires in blood and in tumor or nodule tissue were compared.

In the authors' workflow: Variation in CDR3 across clinicopathological groups served as the basis for constructing a distant-metastasis classifier in papillary thyroid cancer. MiXCR reprocessed the PCR reads for TCRdb. These V and J calls are TCRdb output, not the study's own analysis. The sample shows fewer than 35,000 clones, just under 30% of them seen only once. In regard to this clone: Its target is not known.

No patient had received any treatment before thyroid surgery. General observations from the study: Across blood and tumor, TCR beta diversity in malignant thyroid tumors was reportedly significantly higher than in benign nodules.

Looked up from germline, CDR1 is MRHNA and CDR2 is SNTAGT. CDR3 length equals 17 residues. V was shortened by 0 bases and J by 7 bases, with 18 bases between the two germline ends. V and J are TRBV6-4 and TRBJ2-2, with a possible D match to TRBD1 (6 bases). The receptor was derived from a female donor with papillary thyroid cancer or a benign thyroid nodule (not recorded which). Some clones in this sample may be carry-over from other donors' samples. The sample comprised blood. In nucleotides, the CDR3 is TGTGCCAGCAGTGACTCGGGCCTAGCAGGGGAGTACGGGGAGCTGTTTTTT. This encodes CASSDSGLAGEYGELFF.